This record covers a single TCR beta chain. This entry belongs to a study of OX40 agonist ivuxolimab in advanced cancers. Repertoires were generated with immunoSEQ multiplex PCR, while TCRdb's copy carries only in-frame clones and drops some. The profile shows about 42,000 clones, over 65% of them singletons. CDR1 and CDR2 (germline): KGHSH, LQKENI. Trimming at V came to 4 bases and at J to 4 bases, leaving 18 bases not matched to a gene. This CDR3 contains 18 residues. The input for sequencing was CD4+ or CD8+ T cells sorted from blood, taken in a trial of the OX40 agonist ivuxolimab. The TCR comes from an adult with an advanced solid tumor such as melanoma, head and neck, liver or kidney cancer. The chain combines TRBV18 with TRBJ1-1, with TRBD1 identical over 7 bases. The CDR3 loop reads CASSHTRPPTGVGTEAFF. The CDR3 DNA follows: TGTGCCAGCTCACACACTCGACCCCCTACAGGGGTCGGCACTGAAGCTTTCTTT.